The rows below give T cell receptor beta chains drawn from one sample of a study of vaccination effects on CD4 cells after COVID-19. Data came from immunoSEQ multiplex PCR; TCRdb stores just in-frame clones and leaves some out. The sample yields tens of thousands of clones, 73% seen once. Their cognate antigens are unknown. The source was CD4+ T cells from PBMCs cultured with HIV peptides, collected before COVID-19 vaccination. The source is a human donor who had a prior SARS-CoV-2 infection. Both conserved end residues are trimmed from each CDR3.

J gene | V gene | CDR3 protein
TRBJ2-5 | TRBV11-2 | ASTSPSVETQY
TRBJ2-7 | TRBV11-3 | ASSFRAGAYEQY
TRBJ1-1 | TRBV6-5 | ASSWTVNTEAF
TRBJ2-4 | TRBV5-1 | ASSLGEAKNIQY
TRBJ1-1 | TRBV7-2 | ASSLEAGRNTEAF
TRBJ2-5 | TRBV7-9 | ASSLAASGETQY
TRBJ2-2 | TRBV5-6 | ASSLDRGTGELF
TRBJ2-7 | TRBV11-2 | ASSPIRNSYEQY
TRBJ2-5 | TRBV2 | ASSTGEGETQY
TRBJ1-1 | TRBV5-1 | ASSTGNHYTEAF
TRBJ2-5 | TRBV7-9 | ASSPRPAGQETQY
TRBJ2-1 | TRBV7-2 | ASSLFSGGVDSSYNEQF
TRBJ2-1 | TRBV30 | AWSLGGSGFYNEQF
TRBJ1-1 | TRBV4-1 | ASRPLLVGNTEAF
TRBJ1-4 | TRBV6-1 | ASSEGIADVEKLF
TRBJ2-5 | TRBV15 | ATSRDLHRQETQY
TRBJ1-4 | TRBV20-1 | SASWTTNEKLF
TRBJ2-7 | TRBV2 | ASSVYEQY
TRBJ1-6 | TRBV2 | ASRGQAGLNSPLH
TRBJ2-7 | TRBV7-9 | ASSSPTWGRNSYEQY
TRBJ2-3 | TRBV5-4 | ASSVPTAISTDTQY
TRBJ2-2 | TRBV4-2 | ASSQVLAGVTGELF
TRBJ1-6 | TRBV9 | ASSRRVRSPLH
TRBJ2-7 | TRBV11-3 | ASSLAIRSGGTTYEQY
TRBJ2-7 | TRBV3-1/TRBV3-2 | ASSQYRNSYEQY
TRBJ2-2 | TRBV6-6 | ASRLSNTGELF
TRBJ1-1 | TRBV7-9 | ASSPAGTGGVGEAF
TRBJ2-1 | TRBV30 | AWSDAGLAGEGEQF
TRBJ2-5 | TRBV18 | ASSPGGGDLQETQY
TRBJ2-3 | TRBV27 | ASRRTHSGSSTDTQY
TRBJ1-2 | TRBV6-5 | ASSTSENYGYT
TRBJ2-2 | TRBV7-2 | ASSPYGGVGELF
TRBJ1-6 | TRBV30 | AWSSGGNSPLH
TRBJ2-3 | TRBV7-3 | ASSLGGTDTQY
TRBJ2-5 | TRBV27 | ASSLSRQGARETQY
TRBJ1-1 | TRBV19 | ASTIRGSAEAF
TRBJ2-7 | TRBV15 | ASANGLAGAYEQY
TRBJ1-4 | TRBV5-1 | ASSLVGTGGEKLF
TRBJ1-6 | TRBV9 | ASSVSGDRNSPLH
TRBJ1-2 | TRBV29-1 | SVEDPRQGVHYGYT
TRBJ1-4 | TRBV5-4 | ASSSTGGTHEKLF
TRBJ1-3 | TRBV2 | ASSQSHSGNTIY
TRBJ1-2 | TRBV4-1 | ASSQDRGTGGAGGYT
TRBJ1-6 | TRBV27 | ASSFLASGSPLH
TRBJ2-2 | TRBV19 | ASSISRNTGELF
TRBJ2-3 | TRBV27 | ASSPRFSNADTQY
TRBJ2-3 | TRBV7-3 | ASSLSPTDTQY
TRBJ2-5 | TRBV29-1 | SVVRWTSLGETQY
TRBJ2-5 | TRBV20-1 | SASRFGGAQETQY
TRBJ2-6 | TRBV9 | ASSVGSGPSSGANVLT
TRBJ2-1 | TRBV7-2 | ASSLVATSYNEQF
TRBJ1-5 | TRBV6-1 | ASSEPGQGYQPQH
TRBJ2-3 | TRBV10-3 | AISATSGAPTDTQY
TRBJ2-7 | TRBV20-1 | SASYQNYEQY
TRBJ2-7 | TRBV4-3 | ASSQTAGQGVSYEQY